The 15 T cell receptor beta chains below come from one sample, sequenced in a study of graft-versus-host responses after intestinal transplantation. Co-plating was performed using 200,000 CFSE-labeled responder cells and 200,000 irradiated, violet-dye-labeled stimulator cells. Produced via immunoSEQ multiplex PCR; TCRdb's table is partial and in-frame only. The table records about 12,000 clones, about a third of them present only once. The sequences come from alloreactive CD8+ T cells from a mixed lymphocyte reaction culture, collected before intestinal transplant. The subset: CFSE-low proliferating T cells sorted from roughly 6-day pre-transplant mixed lymphocyte reaction (GvH or HvG direction). These receptors all come from a human patient who received an intestinal transplant.

The table lists this clone with a few counts. The rearrangement uses TRBV27 and TRBJ2-7; 9 bases match TRBD2. From germline, CDR1 is MNHEY and CDR2 SMNVEV (reference sequence). Unmatched junction bases numbered 11, after V lost 2 bases and J lost 9 bases. The CDR3 is 15 amino acids. The CDR3 loop is CASSLKLAGWGTQYF. CDR3 in DNA: TGTGCCAGCAGTTTAAAGCTAGCGGGGTGGGGGACGCAGTACTTC.

Only a few counts were recorded for this clone. The chain recombines TRBV9 with TRBJ2-3; D may correspond to TRBD1 or TRBD2 (5 bases each). Germline loops: CDR1 SGDLS, CDR2 YYNGEE. Trimming left V 1 base short and J 2 bases short, with 14 bases between. The CDR3 has 16 amino acids. CDR3 amino acids: CASSVNRDHFTDTQYF. The CDR3 coding sequence is TGTGCCAGCAGCGTAAACCGGGACCACTTCACAGATACGCAGTATTTT.

This clone was observed a few times. The chain's CDR3 is CASSLGQGASGSYEQYF. CDR3 DNA sequence: TGTGCCAGCAGCTTGGGACAGGGGGCTAGCGGCTCCTACGAGCAGTACTTC. The chain couples TRBV4-2 to TRBJ2-7; 12 nucleotides agree with TRBD1. The CDR3 extends over 17 amino acids. Germline V gene data show CDR1 as LGHNA and CDR2 as YNFKEQ. The V and J ends lost 5 bases and 0 bases, in that order; junction bases with no gene match: 8.

This clone was detected only a few times. The chain joins TRBV11-3 to TRBJ1-1; D gene unclear. CDR3 size: 12 residues. The germline V gene has CDR1 SGHNT and CDR2 YENEEA. Trimming left V 5 bases short and J 7 bases short, with 11 bases between. DNA for the CDR3: TGTGCCAGCAGCCCTGGAGTCCTTGAAGCTTTCTTT. Translating it yields CASSPGVLEAFF. Complete variable domain (other parts from reference TRBV11-3 and TRBJ1-1): EAGVVQSPRYKIIEKKQPVAFWCNPISGHNTLYWYLQNLGQGPELLIRYENEEAVDDSQLPKDRFSAERLKGVDSTLKIQPAELGDSAVYLCASSPGVLEAFFGQGTRLTVV.

V and J are TRBV7-2 and TRBJ2-3; the match to TRBD2 covers 11 bases. CDR1 is SGHTA, CDR2 FQGNSA, per germline. This CDR3 contains 16 residues. With V trimmed by 3 bases and J by 2 bases, 4 bases remained unmatched. CDR3 DNA: TGTGCCAGCAGCTTCCCGACTAGCGGGAACACAGATACGCAGTATTTT. This encodes CASSFPTSGNTDTQYF. Filled out from reference TRBV7-2 and TRBJ2-3, the complete variable domain reads GAGVSQSPSNKVTEKGKDVELRCDPISGHTALYWYRQSLGQGLEFLIYFQGNSAPDKSGLPSDRFSAERTGGSVSTLTIQRTQQEDSAVYLCASSFPTSGNTDTQYFGPGTRLTVL.

The table lists this clone with a few counts. This sequence joins TRBV5-1 and TRBJ2-7; no firm D call. Germline loops: CDR1 SGHRS, CDR2 YFSETQ. V was cut by 0 bases and J by 4 bases, with 2 bases left in between. This CDR3 region has 11 residues. In DNA, the CDR3 is TGCGCCAGCAGCTTGGCGTACGAGCAGTACTTC. Its protein product is CASSLAYEQYF. Filled out from reference TRBV5-1 and TRBJ2-7, the complete variable domain reads KAGVTQTPRYLIKTRGQQVTLSCSPISGHRSVSWYQQTPGQGLQFLFEYFSETQRNKGNFPGRFSGRQFSNSRSEMNVSTLELGDSALYLCASSLAYEQYFGPGTRLTVT.

The J gene is TRBJ2-7, the V gene TRBV11-1, with no clear D. The CDR3 is made up of 13 amino acids. Germline V gives CDR1 SGHAT, CDR2 FQDESV (reference sequence). V lost 5 bases to trimming and J lost 1 base, with 9 bases between them. CDR3 in amino acids: CASSPSDSYEQYF. The CDR3 DNA reads TGTGCCAGCAGCCCATCCGATTCCTACGAGCAGTACTTC.

The chain recombines TRBV30 with TRBJ1-2; D is unresolved. The germline CDR1 and CDR2 sequences are GTSNPN and SVGIG (reference sequence). The germline V and J ends were trimmed by 4 bases and 4 bases, with 7 bases remaining between them. The CDR3 length is 11 residues. CDR3 nucleotides: TGTGCCTGGACAGGCGGCTATGGCTACACCTTC. It codes for CAWTGGYGYTF.

Only a few counts were recorded for this clone. V and J are TRBV6-5 and TRBJ1-5; TRBD1 matches 7 bases. CDR3 length: 14 amino acids. In germline, CDR1 is MNHEY, CDR2 SVGAGI. J lost 5 bases, V lost 5 bases, and 6 bases had no gene match. This CDR3 is CASSVQGGDQPQHF. The CDR3 region has the DNA TGTGCCAGCAGTGTTCAGGGGGGGGATCAGCCCCAGCATTTT.

This clone was counted a few times. The CDR3 region has the DNA TGTGCCAGCAGTTCACCGCCAGGACTAGCCCGCGATGAGCAGTTCTTC. Amino acid sequence: CASSSPPGLARDEQFF. The chain couples TRBV6-5 to TRBJ2-1; 8 bases fit TRBD2. Per the germline V gene, CDR1 is MNHEY and CDR2 is SVGAGI. The V gene end was trimmed by 4 bases and the J gene end by 8 bases; junction bases not matched to a gene: 13. The CDR3 extends over 16 amino acids.

The chain employs TRBV6-4 and TRBJ2-7, with D hard to call. V was cut by 5 bases and J by 0 bases, with 17 bases left in between. Germline values: CDR1 MRHNA, CDR2 SNTAGT. CDR3 length: 16 residues. For the CDR3, the DNA is TGTGCCAGCAGTTTGGCGGTACCGCTGAGCTCCTACGAGCAGTACTTC. It codes for CASSLAVPLSSYEQYF.

The chain employs TRBV11-2 and TRBJ2-2; 7 bases fit TRBD2. After removal of 5 bases from V and 7 bases from J, the junction contained 7 bases not matched to a gene. Germline-derived CDR1 and CDR2 are SGHAT and FQNNGV. The CDR3 totals 14 residues. The CDR3, as DNA: TGTGCCAGCAGCGCCGGGGGGTGGATCGGGGAGCTGTTTTTT. Amino acids: CASSAGGWIGELFF.

The chain combines TRBV7-8 with TRBJ2-7, with D hard to call. Germline V lookup: CDR1 SGHVS, CDR2 FQNEAQ. Deletions cut 3 bases from V and 3 bases from J, with 6 bases between. This CDR3 comprises 12 residues. CDR3 nucleotides: TGTGCCAGCAGCTTCCTAGGCTACGAGCAGTACTTC. Encoded protein: CASSFLGYEQYF.

This chain links TRBV6-5 with TRBJ2-4; possibly TRBD1 for D (5 bases). Germline-derived CDR1 and CDR2 are MNHEY and SVGAGI. V was pared by 2 bases and J by 0 bases, with 11 bases between. The CDR3 covers 16 residues. The CDR3 is CASSYLGDLAKNIQYF. In DNA form, the CDR3 reads TGTGCCAGCAGTTACCTAGGGGATTTAGCCAAAAACATTCAGTACTTC.

This chain uses TRBV5-1 with TRBJ2-7, with D tentatively TRBD2 (6 bases). The CDR3 is 16 amino acids. The V gene's germline CDR1 is SGHRS and CDR2 YFSETQ. V shed 4 bases and J shed 0 bases, with 17 bases lying between them. This CDR3 is CASSQDRADYSYEQYF. In nucleotides, the CDR3 is TGCGCCAGCAGCCAAGATCGGGCGGACTACTCCTACGAGCAGTACTTC. The full variable domain, in which reference TRBV5-1 and TRBJ2-7 provide the parts outside the CDR3, is KAGVTQTPRYLIKTRGQQVTLSCSPISGHRSVSWYQQTPGQGLQFLFEYFSETQRNKGNFPGRFSGRQFSNSRSEMNVSTLELGDSALYLCASSQDRADYSYEQYFGPGTRLTVT.